Listed below are T cell receptor beta chains from one sample, sequenced in a study of CD8 T cells in Susac syndrome. TCRdb reprocessed the immunoSEQ multiplex PCR reads via MiXCR and lists one record per CDR3 protein. The sample has approximately 210,000 distinct CDR3 sequences, 85% to 95% seen once; the top ten hold around 0.15%. The sequencing input was CD4+ T cells from PBMCs. Receptors originate from a human donor with Susac syndrome. The conserved cysteine and the conserved F or W are not part of the CDR3 here.

CDR3 length,V gene,J gene,CDR3 protein
13,TRBV5-4,TRBJ2-2,ASSTKGRSTGELF
12,TRBV12-3/TRBV12-4,TRBJ1-1,ASSADQLNTEAF
12,TRBV12-3/TRBV12-4,TRBJ1-2,ASSRETSTGVYT
13,TRBV19,TRBJ2-6,ASSTRASGANVLT
12,TRBV12-3/TRBV12-4,TRBJ1-1,ASSLQAKNTEAF
13,TRBV6-1,TRBJ1-6,ASSDTRAPNSPLH
13,TRBV12-3/TRBV12-4,TRBJ1-1,ASSLAVVSRTEAF
13,TRBV20-1,TRBJ1-2,SASRGQGAFYGYT
13,TRBV4-1,TRBJ2-3,ASSQVGDQADTQY
13,TRBV2,TRBJ2-7,ASSEGDRGRYEQY
10,TRBV29-1,TRBJ1-2,SVDRKAGGYT
13,TRBV9,TRBJ1-1,ASSVVSGANTEAF
14,TRBV27,TRBJ1-1,ASSLSIRQAGTEAF
12,TRBV14,TRBJ1-4,ASSLGGGDEKLF
14,TRBV27,TRBJ2-2,ASSPRDYPNTGELF
12,TRBV5-1,TRBJ1-5,ASSMTGIEEPQH
13,TRBV20-1,TRBJ1-5,SAAPTGVDNQPQH
13,TRBV24-1,TRBJ2-1,ATSESGATHNEQF
12,TRBV20-1,TRBJ1-1,SARPRGRDTEVF
11,TRBV11-2,TRBJ1-6,ASSLVVNSPLH
13,TRBV5-1,TRBJ1-5,ASSSGTGGNQPQH
13,TRBV20-1,TRBJ2-1,SASGGAASYNEQF
14,TRBV20-1,TRBJ1-3,SARDRLGASGNTIY
15,TRBV30,TRBJ1-5,AWSPLGLGFGNQPQH
12,TRBV6-2/TRBV6-3,TRBJ2-2,ASRRAVRTGELF
12,TRBV6-2/TRBV6-3,TRBJ2-1,ATTEAGDYNEQF
13,TRBV12-3/TRBV12-4,TRBJ1-3,ASSFGHGTGNTIY
12,TRBV20-1,TRBJ2-7,SAGESGESYEQY
9,TRBV5-1,TRBJ2-7,ASVVPYEQY
12,TRBV27,TRBJ2-3,ASSFRDPTDTQY
13,TRBV20-1,TRBJ1-1,SARALGQDYTEAF
11,TRBV20-1,TRBJ1-5,SASRETDQPQH
11,TRBV4-1,TRBJ1-1,ASSRLGAPEAF
12,TRBV25-1,TRBJ2-7,ASSSEGRSYEQY
13,TRBV5-1,TRBJ1-1,ASSLLTGLNTEAF
12,TRBV20-1,TRBJ2-2,SASGLAGTGELF
15,TRBV5-1,TRBJ2-3,ASSPARTSGGGDTQY